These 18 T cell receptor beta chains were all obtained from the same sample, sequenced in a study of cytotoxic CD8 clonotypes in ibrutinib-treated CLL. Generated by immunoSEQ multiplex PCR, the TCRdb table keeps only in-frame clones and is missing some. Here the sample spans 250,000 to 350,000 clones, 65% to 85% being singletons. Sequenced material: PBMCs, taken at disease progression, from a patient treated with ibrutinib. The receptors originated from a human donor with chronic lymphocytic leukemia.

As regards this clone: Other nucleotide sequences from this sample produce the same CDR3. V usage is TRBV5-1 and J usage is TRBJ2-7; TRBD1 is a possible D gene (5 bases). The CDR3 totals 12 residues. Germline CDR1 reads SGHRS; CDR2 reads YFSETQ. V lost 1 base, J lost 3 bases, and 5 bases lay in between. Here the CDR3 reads CASSLTGYEQYF. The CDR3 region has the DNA TGCGCCAGCAGCTTGACAGGCTACGAGCAGTACTTC. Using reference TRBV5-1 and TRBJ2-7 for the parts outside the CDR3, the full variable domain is KAGVTQTPRYLIKTRGQQVTLSCSPISGHRSVSWYQQTPGQGLQFLFEYFSETQRNKGNFPGRFSGRQFSNSRSEMNVSTLELGDSALYLCASSLTGYEQYFGPGTRLTVT.

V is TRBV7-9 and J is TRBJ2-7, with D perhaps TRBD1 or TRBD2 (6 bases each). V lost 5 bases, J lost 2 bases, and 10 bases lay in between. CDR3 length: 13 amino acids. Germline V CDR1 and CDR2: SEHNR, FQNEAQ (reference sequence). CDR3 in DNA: TGTGCCAGCAGCCAAAGGGGGGCCTACGAGCAGTACTTC. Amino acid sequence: CASSQRGAYEQYF.

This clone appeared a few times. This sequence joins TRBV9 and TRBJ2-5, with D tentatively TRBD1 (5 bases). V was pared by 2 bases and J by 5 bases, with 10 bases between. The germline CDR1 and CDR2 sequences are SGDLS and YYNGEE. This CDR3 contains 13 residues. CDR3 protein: CASSVAPGETQYF. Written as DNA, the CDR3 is TGTGCCAGCAGCGTCGCCCCAGGGGAGACCCAGTACTTC.

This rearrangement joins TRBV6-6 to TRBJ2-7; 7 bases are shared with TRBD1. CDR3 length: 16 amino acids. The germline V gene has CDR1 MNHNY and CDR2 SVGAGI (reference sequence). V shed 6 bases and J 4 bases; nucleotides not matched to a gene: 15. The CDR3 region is CASSPMTGSSWYEQYF. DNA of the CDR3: TGTGCCAGCAGCCCGATGACAGGGAGCTCTTGGTACGAGCAGTACTTC.

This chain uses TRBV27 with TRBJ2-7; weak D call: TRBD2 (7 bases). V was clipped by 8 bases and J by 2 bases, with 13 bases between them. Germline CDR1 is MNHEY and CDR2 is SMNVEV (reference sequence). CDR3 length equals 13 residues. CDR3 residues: CASGRGGPYEQYF. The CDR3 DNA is TGTGCCAGCGGGAGGGGGGGTCCCTACGAGCAGTACTTC.

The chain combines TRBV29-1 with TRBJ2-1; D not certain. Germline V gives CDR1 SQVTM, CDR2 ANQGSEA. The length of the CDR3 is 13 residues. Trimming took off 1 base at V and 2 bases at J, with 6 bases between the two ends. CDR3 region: CSVEGETYNEQFF. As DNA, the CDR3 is TGCAGCGTTGAAGGGGAAACCTACAATGAGCAGTTCTTC.

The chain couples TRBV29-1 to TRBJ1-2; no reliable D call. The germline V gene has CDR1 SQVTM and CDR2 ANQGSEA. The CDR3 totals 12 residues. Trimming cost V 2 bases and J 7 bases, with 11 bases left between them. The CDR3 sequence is CSVEKRGFGYTF. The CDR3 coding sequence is TGCAGCGTTGAAAAACGAGGGTTTGGCTACACCTTC.

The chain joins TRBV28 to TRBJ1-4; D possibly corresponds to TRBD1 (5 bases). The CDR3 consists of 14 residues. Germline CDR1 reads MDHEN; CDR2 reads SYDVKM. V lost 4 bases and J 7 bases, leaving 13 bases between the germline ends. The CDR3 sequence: CASSSPGRGEKLFF. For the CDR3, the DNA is TGTGCCAGCAGTTCCCCGGGACGGGGTGAAAAACTGTTTTTT.

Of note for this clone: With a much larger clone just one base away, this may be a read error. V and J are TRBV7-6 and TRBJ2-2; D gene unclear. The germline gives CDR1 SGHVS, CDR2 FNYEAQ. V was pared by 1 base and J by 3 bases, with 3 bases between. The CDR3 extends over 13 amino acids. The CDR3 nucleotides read TGTGCCAGCAGCTTAGGGGACACCGGGGAGCTGTTTTTT. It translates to CASSLGDTGELFF.

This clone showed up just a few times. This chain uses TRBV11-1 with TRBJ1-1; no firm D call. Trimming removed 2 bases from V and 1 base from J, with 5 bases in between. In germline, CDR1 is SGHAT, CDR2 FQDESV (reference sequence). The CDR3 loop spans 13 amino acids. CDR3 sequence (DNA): TGTGCCAGCAGCTTACACTGGAACACTGAAGCTTTCTTT. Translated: CASSLHWNTEAFF.

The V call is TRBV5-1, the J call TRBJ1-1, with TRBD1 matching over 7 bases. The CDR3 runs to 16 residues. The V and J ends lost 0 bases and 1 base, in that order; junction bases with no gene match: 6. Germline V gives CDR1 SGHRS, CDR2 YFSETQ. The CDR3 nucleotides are TGCGCCAGCAGCTTGGCGGCAGGGGGACAGAACACTGAAGCTTTCTTT. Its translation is CASSLAAGGQNTEAFF.

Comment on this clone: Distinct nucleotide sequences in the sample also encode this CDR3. DNA of the CDR3: TGTGCCAGCAGCGTAGGGACAGGGTCCTCCTACGAGCAGTACTTC. This sequence encodes CASSVGTGSSYEQYF. The chain is built from TRBV9 and TRBJ2-7; 8 bases are shared with TRBD1. The V and J ends lost 0 bases and 0 bases, in that order; junction bases with no gene match: 2. Germline CDR1 and CDR2: SGDLS and YYNGEE. The CDR3 spans 15 residues.

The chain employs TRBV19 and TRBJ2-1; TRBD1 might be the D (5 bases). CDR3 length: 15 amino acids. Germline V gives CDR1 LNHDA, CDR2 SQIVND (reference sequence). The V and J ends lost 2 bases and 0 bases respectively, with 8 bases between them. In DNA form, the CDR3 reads TGTGCCAGTAGTATACGACAGAGCTCCTACAATGAGCAGTTCTTC. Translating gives CASSIRQSSYNEQFF.

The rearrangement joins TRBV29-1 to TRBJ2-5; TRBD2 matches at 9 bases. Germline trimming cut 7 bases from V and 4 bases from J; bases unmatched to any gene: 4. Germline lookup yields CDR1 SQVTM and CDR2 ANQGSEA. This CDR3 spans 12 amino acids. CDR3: CSAIAGAETQYF. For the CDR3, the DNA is TGCAGCGCTATAGCGGGAGCAGAGACCCAGTACTTC.

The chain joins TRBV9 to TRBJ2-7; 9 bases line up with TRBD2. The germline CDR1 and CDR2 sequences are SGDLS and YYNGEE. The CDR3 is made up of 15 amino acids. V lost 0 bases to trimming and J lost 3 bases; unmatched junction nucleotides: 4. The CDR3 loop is CASSVASGVNYEQYF. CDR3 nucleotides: TGTGCCAGCAGCGTAGCTAGCGGGGTTAACTACGAGCAGTACTTC.

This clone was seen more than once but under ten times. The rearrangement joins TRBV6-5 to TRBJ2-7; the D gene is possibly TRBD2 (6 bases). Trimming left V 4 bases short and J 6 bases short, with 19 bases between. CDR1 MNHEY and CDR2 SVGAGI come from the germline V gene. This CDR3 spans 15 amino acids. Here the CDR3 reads CASSLTGVAGGEQYF. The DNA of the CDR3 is TGTGCCAGCAGTTTAACGGGCGTCGCCGGGGGCGAGCAGTACTTC.

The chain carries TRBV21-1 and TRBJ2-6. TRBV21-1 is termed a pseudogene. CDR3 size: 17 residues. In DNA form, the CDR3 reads TGTGCCAGCAGCAAAGTTTCTGGCTTCAAAGAGCCCAACGTCCTGACTTTC. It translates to CASSKVSGFKEPNVLTF.

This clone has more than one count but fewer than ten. Written as DNA, the CDR3 is TGTGCCGGGTCAAGCTATAATTCACCCCTCCACTTT. Encoded protein: CAGSSYNSPLHF. V usage is TRBV6-1 and J usage is TRBJ1-6, with D hard to call. Germline V gene data show CDR1 as MNHNS and CDR2 as SASEGT. This CDR3 is 12 amino acids long. Trimming shortened V by 11 bases and J by 3 bases, and 8 bases separated the two germline ends.